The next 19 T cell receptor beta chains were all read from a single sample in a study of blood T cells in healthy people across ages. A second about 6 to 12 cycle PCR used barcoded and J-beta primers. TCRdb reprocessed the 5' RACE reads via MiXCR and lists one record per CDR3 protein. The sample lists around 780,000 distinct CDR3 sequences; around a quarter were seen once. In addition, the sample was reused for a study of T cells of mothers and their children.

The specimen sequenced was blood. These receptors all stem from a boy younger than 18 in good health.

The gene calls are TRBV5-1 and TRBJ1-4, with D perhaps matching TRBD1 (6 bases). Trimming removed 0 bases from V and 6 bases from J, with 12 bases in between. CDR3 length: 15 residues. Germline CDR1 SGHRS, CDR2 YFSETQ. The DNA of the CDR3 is TGCGCCAGCAGCTTGGAAGGGGGGTCTGATGAAAAACTGTTTTTT. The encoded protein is CASSLEGGSDEKLFF.

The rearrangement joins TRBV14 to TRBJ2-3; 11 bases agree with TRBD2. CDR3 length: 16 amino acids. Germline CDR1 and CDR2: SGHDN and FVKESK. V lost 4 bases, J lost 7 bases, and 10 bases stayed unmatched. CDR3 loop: CASSPLGTSGRNTQYF. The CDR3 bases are TGTGCCAGCAGCCCCCTCGGGACTAGCGGTCGGAATACGCAGTATTTT.

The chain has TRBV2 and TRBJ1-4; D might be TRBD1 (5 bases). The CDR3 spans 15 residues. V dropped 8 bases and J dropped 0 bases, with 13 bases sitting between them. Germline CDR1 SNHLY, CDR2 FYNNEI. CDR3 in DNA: TGTGCCAGCCGAAGTGGGGCGGCAACTAATGAAAAACTGTTTTTT. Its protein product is CASRSGAATNEKLFF.

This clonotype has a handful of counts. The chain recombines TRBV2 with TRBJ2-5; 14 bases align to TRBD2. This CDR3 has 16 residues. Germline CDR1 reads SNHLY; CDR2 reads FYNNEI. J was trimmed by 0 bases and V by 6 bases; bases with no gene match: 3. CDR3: CASRETSGGDQETQYF. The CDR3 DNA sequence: TGTGCCAGCAGAGAGACTAGCGGGGGGGACCAAGAGACCCAGTACTTC.

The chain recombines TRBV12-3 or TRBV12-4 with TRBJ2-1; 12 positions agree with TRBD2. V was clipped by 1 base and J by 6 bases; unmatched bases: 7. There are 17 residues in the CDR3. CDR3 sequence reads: CASSLETSGGMSNEQFF. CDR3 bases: TGTGCCAGCAGTTTAGAGACTAGCGGGGGCATGAGCAATGAGCAGTTCTTC.

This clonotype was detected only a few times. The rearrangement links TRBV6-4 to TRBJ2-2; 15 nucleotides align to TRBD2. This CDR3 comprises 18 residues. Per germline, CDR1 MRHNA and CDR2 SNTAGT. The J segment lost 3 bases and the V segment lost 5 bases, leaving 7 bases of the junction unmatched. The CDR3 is CASSRTSGGVRYTGELFF. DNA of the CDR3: TGTGCCAGCAGTCGGACTAGCGGGGGGGTACGATACACCGGGGAGCTGTTTTTT.

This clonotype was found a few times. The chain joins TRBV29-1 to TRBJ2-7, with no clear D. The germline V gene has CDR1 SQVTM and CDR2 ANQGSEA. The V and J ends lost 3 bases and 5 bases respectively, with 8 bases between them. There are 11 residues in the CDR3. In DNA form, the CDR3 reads TGCAGCGTTGATCTGGGCCACGAGCAGTACTTC. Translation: CSVDLGHEQYF.

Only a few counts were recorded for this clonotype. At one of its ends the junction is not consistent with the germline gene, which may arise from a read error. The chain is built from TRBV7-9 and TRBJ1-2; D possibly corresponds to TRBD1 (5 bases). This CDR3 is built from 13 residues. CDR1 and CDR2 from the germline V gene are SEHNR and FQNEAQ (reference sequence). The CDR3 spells CASSLAQGPGYTF. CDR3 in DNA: TGTGCCAGCAGCCTAGCCCAGGGCCCTGGCTACACCTTC.

CDR3 nucleotide sequence: TGTGCCAGCAGCTTAGTAGCGGGGGACGGGGCCGATGAAAAACTGTTTTTT. Amino acid sequence: CASSLVAGDGADEKLFF. This chain connects TRBV7-9 to TRBJ1-4; tentative D call: TRBD1 (5 bases). Trimming stripped 1 base from V and 6 bases from J, with 18 bases between. CDR3 length: 17 residues. CDR1 and CDR2 from the germline V gene are SEHNR and FQNEAQ (reference sequence).

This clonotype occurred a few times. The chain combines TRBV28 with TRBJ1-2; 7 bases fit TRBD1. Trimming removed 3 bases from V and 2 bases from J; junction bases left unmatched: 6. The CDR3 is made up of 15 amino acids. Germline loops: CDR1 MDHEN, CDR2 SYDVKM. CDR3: CASSLGLGQNYGYTF. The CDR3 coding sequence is TGTGCCAGCAGTTTGGGGCTGGGACAGAACTATGGCTACACCTTC.

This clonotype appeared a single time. The CDR3: CASSGPGTGGTEAFF. The CDR3 nucleotides read TGTGCCAGCAGTGGTCCCGGGACAGGGGGCACTGAAGCTTTCTTT. The chain combines TRBV25-1 with TRBJ1-1, with 11 positions matching TRBD1. V shed 4 bases, J shed 4 bases, and the junction held 5 bases outside the gene matches. This CDR3 is 15 amino acids long. Per germline, CDR1 MGHDK and CDR2 SYGVNS.

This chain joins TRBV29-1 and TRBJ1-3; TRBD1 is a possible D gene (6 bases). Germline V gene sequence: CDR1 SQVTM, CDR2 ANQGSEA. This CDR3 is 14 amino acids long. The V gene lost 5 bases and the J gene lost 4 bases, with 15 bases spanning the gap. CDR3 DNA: TGCAGCGTTCTCACACAGGGAAGCGGAAACACCATATATTTT. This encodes CSVLTQGSGNTIYF.

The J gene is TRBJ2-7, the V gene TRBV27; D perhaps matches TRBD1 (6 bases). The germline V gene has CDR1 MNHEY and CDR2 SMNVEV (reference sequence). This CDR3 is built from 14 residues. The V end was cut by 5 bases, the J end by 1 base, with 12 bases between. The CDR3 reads CASSPHDRSYEQYF. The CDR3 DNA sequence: TGTGCCAGCAGTCCTCACGACAGGTCCTACGAGCAGTACTTC.

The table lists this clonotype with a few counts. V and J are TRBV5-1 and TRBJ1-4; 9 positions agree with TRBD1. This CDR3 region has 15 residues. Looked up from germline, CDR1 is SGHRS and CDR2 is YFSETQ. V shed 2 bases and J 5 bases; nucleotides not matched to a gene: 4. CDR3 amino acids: CASSFAGQGNEKLFF. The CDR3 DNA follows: TGCGCCAGCAGCTTCGCCGGACAGGGGAATGAAAAACTGTTTTTT.

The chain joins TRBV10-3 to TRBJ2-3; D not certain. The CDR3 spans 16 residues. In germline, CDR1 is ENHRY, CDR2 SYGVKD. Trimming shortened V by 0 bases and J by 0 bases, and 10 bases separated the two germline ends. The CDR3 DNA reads TGTGCCATCAGTGAGTCGTTTGTGCAAAGCACAGATACGCAGTATTTT. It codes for CAISESFVQSTDTQYF.

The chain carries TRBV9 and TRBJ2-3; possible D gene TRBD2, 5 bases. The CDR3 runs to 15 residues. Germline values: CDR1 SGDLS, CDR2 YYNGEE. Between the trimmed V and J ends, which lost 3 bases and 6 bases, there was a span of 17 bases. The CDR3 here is CASSAILAAADTQYF. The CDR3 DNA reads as TGTGCCAGCAGCGCCATACTTGCAGCGGCGGATACGCAGTATTTT.

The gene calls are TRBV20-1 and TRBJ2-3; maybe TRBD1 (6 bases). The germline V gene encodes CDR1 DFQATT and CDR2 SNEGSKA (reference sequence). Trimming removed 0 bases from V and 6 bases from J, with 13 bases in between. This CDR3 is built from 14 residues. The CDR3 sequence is CSARDWPDRDTQYF. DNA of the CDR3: TGCAGTGCTAGAGATTGGCCCGACAGGGATACGCAGTATTTT.

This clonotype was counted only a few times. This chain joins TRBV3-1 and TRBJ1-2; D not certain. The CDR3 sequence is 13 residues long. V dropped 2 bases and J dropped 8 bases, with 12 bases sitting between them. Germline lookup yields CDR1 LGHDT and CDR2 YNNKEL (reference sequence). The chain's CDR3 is CASSQSRLGGYTF. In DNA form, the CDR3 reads TGTGCCAGCAGCCAATCGCGCCTCGGAGGCTACACCTTC. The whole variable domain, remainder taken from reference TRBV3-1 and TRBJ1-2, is DTAVSQTPKYLVTQMGNDKSIKCEQNLGHDTMYWYKQDSKKFLKIMFSYNNKELIINETVPNRFSPKSPDKAHLNLHINSLELGDSAVYFCASSQSRLGGYTFGSGTRLTVV.

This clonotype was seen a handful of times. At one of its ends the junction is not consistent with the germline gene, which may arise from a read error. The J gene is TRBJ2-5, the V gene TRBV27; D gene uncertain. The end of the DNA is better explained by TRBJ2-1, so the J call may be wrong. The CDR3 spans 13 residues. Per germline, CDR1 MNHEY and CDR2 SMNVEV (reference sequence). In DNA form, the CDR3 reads TGTGTCAGCAGTTTATCCACCTACAATGAGCAGTTCTTC. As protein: CVSSLSTYNEQFF.